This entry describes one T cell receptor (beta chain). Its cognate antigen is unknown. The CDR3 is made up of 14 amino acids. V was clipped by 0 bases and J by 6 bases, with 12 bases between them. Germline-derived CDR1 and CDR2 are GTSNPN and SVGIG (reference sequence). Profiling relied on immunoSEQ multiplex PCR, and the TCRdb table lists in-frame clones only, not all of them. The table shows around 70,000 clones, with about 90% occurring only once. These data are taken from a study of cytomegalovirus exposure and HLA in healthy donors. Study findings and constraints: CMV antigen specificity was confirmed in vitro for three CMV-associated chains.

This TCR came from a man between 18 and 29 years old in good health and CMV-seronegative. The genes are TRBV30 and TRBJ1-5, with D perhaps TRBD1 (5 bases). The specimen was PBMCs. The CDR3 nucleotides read TGTGCCTGGAGTGTTGGTGGGGCGAGTCAGCCCCAGCATTTT. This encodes CAWSVGGASQPQHF.